This TCR beta chain was identified in a study of shared T cell receptors in the human thymus (dated by TCRdb to the early 2020s). For the study in its entirety: The study examined how the human thymus generates shared, self-reactive T-cell receptor alpha chains.

Receptor libraries were prepared by the immunoSEQ multiplex PCR assay. The immuneACCESS repertoire file appears here via TCRdb, limited to in-frame rearrangements. These files lack a portion of the clones; in checked studies, under half of the deficit traces to unresolved V genes, and the cause of the others is not known. The sample profile shows some 400,000 clones; approximately 95% of them were found once. The ten most abundant clones make up around 0.019% of the sample. Relative to germline, V is 0 bases shorter and J is 4 bases shorter, with 15 bases between their ends. According to the germline V gene, CDR1 reads LGHNA and CDR2 reads YSLEER. Inclusive of the bounding cysteine and phenylalanine, the CDR3 is 17 residues long. The sequence is cut down to CDR3 DNA, 51 bases in frame from base 1. For this clone: The antigen this receptor binds is unknown. Per-base qualities were not stored, and no clone one base away is much larger.

The sequence came from a human donor. Sequencing was performed on thymocytes. The V and J genes are TRBV4-3 and TRBJ2-2; the D segment cannot be called with confidence. The CDR3 region: CASSQDSGEHFTGELFF. The bases are TGCGCCAGCAGCCAAGATTCGGGCGAACATTTCACCGGGGAGCTGTTTTTT.